The sequence of this T cell receptor beta chain was determined in a study of blood T cell repertoires in COVID-19. The wider study: PBMCs, B-cell-depleted T cells, or T cells were the source of the cDNA or gDNA that made up the material.

This clone has just a few counts. Enrolled during active infection, Seattle patients were then followed longitudinally. Original processing notes: For nucleated cells, counts were estimated from reference gene primer amplification. Measured with immunoSEQ multiplex PCR; TCRdb has only the in-frame clones, and not every one. V, J and clone size reflect that table, while D and trimming were determined from the DNA. Of about 94,000 clones listed, less than 85% are singletons. Germline V CDR1 and CDR2: SGHRS, YFSETQ. Germline trimming cut 4 bases from V and 10 bases from J; bases unmatched to any gene: 13. This CDR3 is 15 amino acids long.

The TCR was taken from a man between 65 and 85 years old with COVID-19, enrolled during active disease. The chain combines TRBV5-1 with TRBJ2-7, with 11 bases identical to TRBD1. The sequenced sample consisted of peripheral blood. This CDR3 is CASSTRDRGQGGQYF. The CDR3 nucleotides are TGCGCCAGCAGCACGCGGGACAGGGGACAGGGGGGCCAGTACTTC.